Ten or more counts support the clone carrying this T cell receptor beta chain. The sample originates from a study of metastatic and nonmetastatic thyroid tumors. V was cut by 6 bases and J by 1 base, with 12 bases left in between. CDR3 length: 14 residues. Germline CDR1 MNHNS, CDR2 SASEGT. Thyroid surgery was performed in patients who had received no treatment beforehand. TCRdb re-processed the PCR reads through MiXCR. Here the sample spans fewer than 25,000 clones, approximately 10% being singletons. Material: blood. The chain uses TRBV6-1 and TRBJ1-1, with D perhaps matching TRBD1 (6 bases). The source of this sequence is a female donor with papillary thyroid cancer or a benign thyroid nodule (not recorded which). Some clones in this sample may be carry-over from other donors' samples. Here the CDR3 DNA reads TGTGCCAGCAGCGAATTAGGGGGGAACACTGAAGCTTTCTTT. It is translated as CASSELGGNTEAFF.